This T cell receptor beta chain was sequenced in a study of shared clonotypes between healthy human individuals. Study overall: The donors, two women and three men, were aged 18 to 49. General study findings and limits: In having few donors, the study represented limited genetic and exposure-history diversity. Sharing across four donors was highest in naive CD4 (approximately 5%) and lowest in memory CD8 (roughly 0.4%).

The CDR3 spans 20 residues. Germline CDR1 reads SGHRS; CDR2 reads YFSETQ. Trimming took 0 bases from V and 0 from J, leaving 21 bases between them. Positively selected for CCR7, the CD45RO-negative cells used as naive CD8 cells excluded terminally differentiated effector memory CD45RA+ cells. Study donors comprised healthy, HIV-negative adults devoid of recent acute infection or vaccination. As concerns this clone: Its antigen is not identified.

Repertoires were generated with immunoSEQ multiplex PCR, while TCRdb's copy carries only in-frame clones and drops some. Of about 2 million clones in the sample, about 94% were seen once. The chain uses TRBV5-1 and TRBJ1-4; D perhaps matches TRBD1 (6 bases). Sequencing used naive CD8+ T cells sorted from blood. The TCR sequence derives from a man between 18 and 35 years old in good health. The CDR3 DNA sequence: TGCGCCAGCAGCTTGGCCAGTTGGGGAACAGGGCTTGCAACTAATGAAAAACTGTTTTTT. This sequence encodes CASSLASWGTGLATNEKLFF.